The 23 T cell receptor beta chains listed next were all sequenced from one sample in a study of control samples from healthy donors and cancer patients. Produced via immunoSEQ multiplex PCR; TCRdb's table is partial and in-frame only. The table records 90,000 to 120,000 clones, 70% to 85% of them present only once. Material: blood. The receptors come from a young man in good health.

The CDR3 spells CATSEAGNTEAFF. The DNA of the CDR3 is TGTGCCACCAGTGAGGCGGGGAACACTGAAGCTTTCTTT. The rearrangement links TRBV24-1 to TRBJ1-1; D ambiguous. With 4 bases removed from V and 1 base from J, the gap between germline ends came to 6 bases. Germline CDR1 and CDR2: KGHDR and SFDVKD. The length of the CDR3 is 13 residues.

The rearrangement links TRBV7-9 to TRBJ2-5; D not resolved. This CDR3 spans 13 amino acids. Looked up from germline, CDR1 is SEHNR and CDR2 is FQNEAQ (reference sequence). V dropped 4 bases and J dropped 5 bases, with 11 bases sitting between them. DNA of the CDR3: TGTGCCAGCAGCTCGACGGATTCGGAGACCCAGTACTTC. It translates to CASSSTDSETQYF.

This sequence joins TRBV5-4 and TRBJ1-3; 7 bases are a match to TRBD1. CDR1 is SGHNT, CDR2 YYREEE, per germline (reference sequence). This CDR3 contains 13 residues. With V trimmed by 4 bases and J by 7 bases, 5 bases remained unmatched. In nucleotides, the CDR3 is TGTGCCAGCAGCGACAGGGCCGCGAACACCATATATTTT. It encodes CASSDRAANTIYF.

The J gene is TRBJ2-2, the V gene TRBV5-1; possibly TRBD1 or TRBD2 for D (7 bases each). Trimming took 4 bases from V and 4 from J, leaving 17 bases between them. Per the germline V gene, CDR1 is SGHRS and CDR2 is YFSETQ. CDR3 size: 16 residues. The CDR3 loop reads CASSHSGGESTGELFF. In nucleotides, the CDR3 is TGCGCCAGCAGCCATTCAGGGGGGGAGAGCACCGGGGAGCTGTTTTTT.

This chain uses TRBV9 with TRBJ2-2; unclear D gene. Looked up from germline, CDR1 is SGDLS and CDR2 is YYNGEE. V lost 2 bases to trimming and J lost 3 bases, with 11 bases between them. This CDR3 spans 15 amino acids. CDR3 DNA sequence: TGTGCCAGCAGCGTGCGGCAGGTCGACACCGGGGAGCTGTTTTTT. Its translation: CASSVRQVDTGELFF.

This chain uses TRBV6-1 with TRBJ1-5, with D maybe TRBD1 (6 bases). Trimming took 0 bases from V and 7 from J, leaving 13 bases between them. The CDR3 is 15 residues long. Germline CDR1 and CDR2: MNHNS and SASEGT. The CDR3 DNA reads as TGTGCCAGCAGTGAAGCTTCGGGGGCAATCCAGCCCCAGCATTTT. It codes for CASSEASGAIQPQHF.

The chain employs TRBV19 and TRBJ1-3, with a weak D call TRBD1 (5 bases). This CDR3 has 15 amino acids. The V end was cut by 6 bases, the J end by 2 bases, with 14 bases between. Germline V lookup: CDR1 LNHDA, CDR2 SQIVND (reference sequence). The CDR3 loop is CASRSDSGAGNTIYF. In DNA, the CDR3 is TGTGCCAGTAGGAGTGACTCGGGGGCTGGAAACACCATATATTTT.

The chain recombines TRBV7-2 with TRBJ2-7; 10 nucleotides line up with TRBD1. The CDR3 totals 18 residues. The germline V gene encodes CDR1 SGHTA and CDR2 FQGNSA. Losses at the gene ends were 2 bases for V and 2 bases for J; bases not matched to a gene: 12. The CDR3 DNA follows: TGTGCCAGCAGCTTAAGAGGGCTTGGGGGACAGGGGACCTACGAGCAGTACTTC. Amino acids: CASSLRGLGGQGTYEQYF.

This chain joins TRBV7-9 and TRBJ1-2; D is unclear. The CDR3 runs to 13 residues. Germline CDR1 SEHNR, CDR2 FQNEAQ (reference sequence). Trimming removed 2 bases at V and 7 bases at J, with 11 bases between. The CDR3 region has the DNA TGTGCCAGCAGCTTATACAGCATAAGTGGCTACACCTTC. Its protein is CASSLYSISGYTF.

The rearrangement joins TRBV28 to TRBJ1-2, with D maybe TRBD1 (5 bases). V gave up 6 bases and J gave up 5 bases, with 19 bases separating them. In germline, CDR1 is MDHEN, CDR2 SYDVKM. This CDR3 is built from 15 residues. The CDR3 sequence: CASSFQGGFGYGYTF. The CDR3 DNA is TGTGCCAGCAGCTTTCAGGGCGGGTTTGGTTATGGCTACACCTTC.

The J gene is TRBJ2-5, the V gene TRBV5-1, with D uncertain. CDR3 length: 13 residues. From germline, CDR1 is SGHRS and CDR2 YFSETQ. Trimming took off 1 base at V and 5 bases at J, with 9 bases between the two ends. CDR3 nucleotides: TGCGCCAGCAGCTTGACCGGGCGGGAGACCCAGTACTTC. This gives the protein CASSLTGRETQYF.

This clone came up a few times. The CDR3 is CATGSGGAGTQYF. The CDR3 DNA reads as TGTGCCACCGGTAGCGGGGGGGCGGGGACCCAGTACTTC. This chain uses TRBV10-3 with TRBJ2-5; 11 bases fit TRBD2. Unmatched junction bases numbered 8, after V lost 10 bases and J lost 7 bases. The CDR3 loop spans 13 amino acids. From germline, CDR1 is ENHRY and CDR2 SYGVKD.

This clone was detected only a few times. The V and J genes are TRBV24-1 and TRBJ1-1; possibly TRBD1 for D (6 bases). The V end was cut by 8 bases, the J end by 3 bases, with 15 bases between. This CDR3 has 14 residues. Germline-derived CDR1 and CDR2 are KGHDR and SFDVKD. This CDR3 is CATNKRSGDTEAFF. The CDR3 nucleotides read TGTGCCACCAATAAGAGGTCAGGGGACACTGAAGCTTTCTTT.

The chain combines TRBV5-8 with TRBJ1-1, with 9 bases aligning to TRBD1. CDR1 is SGHTS, CDR2 YDEGEE, per germline. The CDR3 has 17 residues. V dropped 0 bases and J dropped 0; count of bases not matched to a gene: 6. CDR3 sequence reads: CASSLAGQGFMNTEAFF. The CDR3 region has the DNA TGTGCCAGCAGCTTGGCGGGACAGGGCTTCATGAACACTGAAGCTTTCTTT.

V gene TRBV6-6 combines with J gene TRBJ1-5, with D possibly being TRBD1 (5 bases). Trimming removed 5 bases at V and 6 bases at J, with 17 bases between. CDR1 and CDR2 (germline): MNHNY, SVGAGI (reference sequence). The CDR3 consists of 15 residues. The CDR3 DNA reads as TGTGCCAGCAGTACTGAAATTTTAGGGGCTCAGCCCCAGCATTTT. Protein sequence: CASSTEILGAQPQHF.

The chain recombines TRBV2 with TRBJ2-2, with D unresolved. The V end was cut by 4 bases, the J end by 0 bases, with 9 bases between. Germline V gene data show CDR1 as SNHLY and CDR2 as FYNNEI. The CDR3 is 15 residues long. CDR3 coding DNA: TGTGCCAGCAGTGTGGGATTAACGAACACCGGGGAGCTGTTTTTT. This translates into CASSVGLTNTGELFF.

The chain has TRBV27 and TRBJ2-2; 9 bases agree with TRBD2. The length of the CDR3 is 16 residues. Trimming removed 8 bases from V and 2 bases from J; junction bases left unmatched: 9. Germline CDR1 reads MNHEY; CDR2 reads SMNVEV (reference sequence). This chain's CDR3 is CASRGSGGRNTGELFF. For the CDR3, the DNA is TGTGCCAGCCGGGGTAGCGGGGGCCGAAACACCGGGGAGCTGTTTTTT.

The rearrangement uses TRBV11-2 and TRBJ1-6; 7 bases line up with TRBD1. The V segment lost 5 bases and the J segment 2 bases; nucleotides outside the gene matches: 9. The germline V gene encodes CDR1 SGHAT and CDR2 FQNNGV. This CDR3 region has 17 residues. DNA of the CDR3: TGTGCCAGCAGCCCTTTCTCTCAGGGGGCCTATAATTCACCCCTCCACTTT. It is translated as CASSPFSQGAYNSPLHF. Full variable domain (outside the CDR3, taken from reference TRBV11-2 and TRBJ1-6): EAGVAQSPRYKIIEKRQSVAFWCNPISGHATLYWYQQILGQGPKLLIQFQNNGVVDDSQLPKDRFSAERLKGVDSTLKIQPAKLEDSAVYLCASSPFSQGAYNSPLHFGNGTRLTVT.

This clone has only one observation. The V gene is TRBV5-6, the J gene TRBJ1-3, with 9 bases fitting TRBD1. V was pared by 4 bases and J by 2 bases, with 7 bases of the junction left unmatched. The germline gives CDR1 SGHDT, CDR2 YYEEEE. This CDR3 is 16 amino acids long. CDR3 DNA: TGTGCCAGCAGCCTCTTCGGACAGGGGACTGGAAACACCATATATTTT. Translation: CASSLFGQGTGNTIYF.

The chain has TRBV18 and TRBJ2-7, with TRBD2 identical over 9 bases. V dropped 3 bases and J dropped 2; count of bases not matched to a gene: 11. The germline CDR1 and CDR2 sequences are KGHSH and LQKENI. This CDR3 is 17 amino acids long. The CDR3 DNA is TGTGCCAGCTCACCGTGGCGCGGGGGGGCCACGACCTACGAGCAGTACTTC. Translating it yields CASSPWRGGATTYEQYF.

This clone was found once. The chain uses TRBV12-3 or TRBV12-4 and TRBJ2-3; 8 nucleotides line up with TRBD2. CDR3 length: 11 residues. V dropped 8 bases and J dropped 11; count of bases not matched to a gene: 6. CDR3 nucleotides: TGTGCCAGCCACGGGGGGGGTTGGCAGTATTTT. Amino acids: CASHGGGWQYF.

The genes are TRBV7-2 and TRBJ2-3; 10 nucleotides agree with TRBD2. V was clipped by 5 bases and J by 9 bases; unmatched bases: 11. In germline, CDR1 is SGHTA, CDR2 FQGNSA. The CDR3 contains 15 residues. The chain's CDR3 is CASSPQRGGGGTQYF. The CDR3 nucleotides are TGTGCCAGCAGCCCCCAGCGGGGGGGCGGGGGAACGCAGTATTTT.

This chain links TRBV3-1 (or the pseudogene TRBV3-2) with TRBJ1-6; D gene uncertain. V lost 4 bases to trimming and J lost 7 bases, with 11 bases between them. CDR3 size: 14 residues. The germline V gene encodes CDR1 LGHDT and CDR2 YNNKEL (reference sequence). CDR3 sequence reads: CASSPTSRNSPLHF. DNA of the CDR3: TGTGCCAGCAGCCCAACGAGCCGGAATTCACCCCTCCACTTT.